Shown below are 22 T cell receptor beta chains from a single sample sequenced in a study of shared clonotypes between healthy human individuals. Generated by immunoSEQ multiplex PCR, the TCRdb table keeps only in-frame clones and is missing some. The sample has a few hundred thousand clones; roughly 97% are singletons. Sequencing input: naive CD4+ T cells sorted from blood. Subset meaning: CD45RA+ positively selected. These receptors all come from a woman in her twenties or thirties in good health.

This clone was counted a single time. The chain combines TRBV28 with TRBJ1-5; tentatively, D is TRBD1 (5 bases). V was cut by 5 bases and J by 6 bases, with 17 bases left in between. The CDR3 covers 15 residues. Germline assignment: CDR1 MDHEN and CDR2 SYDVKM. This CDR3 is CASSPRGGKRQPQHF. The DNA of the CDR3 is TGTGCCAGCAGTCCGCGGGGGGGGAAACGTCAGCCCCAGCATTTT.

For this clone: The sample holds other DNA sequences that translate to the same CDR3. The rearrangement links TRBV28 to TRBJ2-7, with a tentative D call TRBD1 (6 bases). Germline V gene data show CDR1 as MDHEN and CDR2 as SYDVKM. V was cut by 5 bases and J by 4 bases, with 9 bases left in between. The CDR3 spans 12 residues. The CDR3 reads CASSQQGYEQYF. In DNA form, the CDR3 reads TGTGCCAGCAGTCAACAGGGATACGAGCAGTACTTC.

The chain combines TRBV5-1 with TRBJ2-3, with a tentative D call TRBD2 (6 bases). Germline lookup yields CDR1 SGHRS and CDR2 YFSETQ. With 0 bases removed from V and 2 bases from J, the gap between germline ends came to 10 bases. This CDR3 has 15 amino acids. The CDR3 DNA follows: TGCGCCAGCAGCTTGGTGGGACTCTACACAGATACGCAGTATTTT. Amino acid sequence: CASSLVGLYTDTQYF.

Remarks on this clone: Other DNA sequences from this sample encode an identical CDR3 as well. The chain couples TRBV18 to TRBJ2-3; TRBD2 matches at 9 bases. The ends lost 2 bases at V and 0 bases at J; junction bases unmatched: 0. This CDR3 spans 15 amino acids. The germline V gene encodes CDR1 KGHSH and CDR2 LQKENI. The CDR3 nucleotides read TGTGCCAGCTCACCAACTAGCGGGAGCACAGATACGCAGTATTTT. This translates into CASSPTSGSTDTQYF.

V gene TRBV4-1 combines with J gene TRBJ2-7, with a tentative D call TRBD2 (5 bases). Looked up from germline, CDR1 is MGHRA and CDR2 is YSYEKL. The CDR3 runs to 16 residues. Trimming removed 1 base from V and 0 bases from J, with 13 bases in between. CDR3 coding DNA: TGCGCCAGCAGCCAAGGGGCGGGCTCCAGCTCCTACGAGCAGTACTTC. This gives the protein CASSQGAGSSSYEQYF.

The CDR3 coding sequence is TGCGCCAGCAGAACTCAGTCCAATGAAAAACTGTTTTTT. This sequence encodes CASRTQSNEKLFF. The genes are TRBV5-1 and TRBJ1-4; no clear D gene. V lost 5 bases, J lost 5 bases, and 10 bases lay in between. CDR3 length: 13 residues. Germline CDR1 is SGHRS and CDR2 is YFSETQ.

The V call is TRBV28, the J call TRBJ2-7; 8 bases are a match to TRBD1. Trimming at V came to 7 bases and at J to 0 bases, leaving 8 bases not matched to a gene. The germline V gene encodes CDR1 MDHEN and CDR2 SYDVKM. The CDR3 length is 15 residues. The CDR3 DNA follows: TGTGCCAGCACCGTAACCGGGACAGGCTCCTACGAGCAGTACTTC. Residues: CASTVTGTGSYEQYF. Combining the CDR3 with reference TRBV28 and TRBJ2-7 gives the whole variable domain DVKVTQSSRYLVKRTGEKVFLECVQDMDHENMFWYRQDPGLGLRLIYFSYDVKMKEKGDIPEGYSVSREKKERFSLILESASTNQTSMYLCASTVTGTGSYEQYFGPGTRLTVT.

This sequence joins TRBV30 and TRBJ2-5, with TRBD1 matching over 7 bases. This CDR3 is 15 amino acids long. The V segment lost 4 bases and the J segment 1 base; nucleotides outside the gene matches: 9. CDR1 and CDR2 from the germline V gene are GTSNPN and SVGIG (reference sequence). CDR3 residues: CAWTTKQGTQETQYF. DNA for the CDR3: TGTGCCTGGACCACTAAACAGGGGACCCAAGAGACCCAGTACTTC. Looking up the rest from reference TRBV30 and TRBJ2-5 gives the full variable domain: SQTIHQWPATLVQPVGSPLSLECTVEGTSNPNLYWYRQAAGRGLQLLFYSVGIGQISSEVPQNLSASRPQDRQFILSSKKLLLSDSGFYLCAWTTKQGTQETQYFGPGTRLLVL.

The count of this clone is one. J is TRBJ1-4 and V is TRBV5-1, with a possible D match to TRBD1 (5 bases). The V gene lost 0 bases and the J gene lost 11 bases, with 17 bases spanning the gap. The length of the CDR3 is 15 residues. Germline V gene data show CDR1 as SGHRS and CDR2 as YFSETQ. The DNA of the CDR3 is TGCGCCAGCAGCTTGGCCGGGACCGGGGCAGGGAAACTGTTTTTT. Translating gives CASSLAGTGAGKLFF.

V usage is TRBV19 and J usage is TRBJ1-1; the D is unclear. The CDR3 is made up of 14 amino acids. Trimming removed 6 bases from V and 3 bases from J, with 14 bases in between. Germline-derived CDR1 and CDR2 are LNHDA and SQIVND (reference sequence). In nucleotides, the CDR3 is TGTGCCAGTAGATTCGGGTACCCCTACACTGAAGCTTTCTTT. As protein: CASRFGYPYTEAFF.

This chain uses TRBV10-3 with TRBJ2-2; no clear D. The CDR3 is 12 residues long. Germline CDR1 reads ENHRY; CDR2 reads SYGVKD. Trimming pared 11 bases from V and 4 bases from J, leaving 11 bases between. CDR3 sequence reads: CALLTGTGELFF. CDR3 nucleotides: TGTGCCCTCTTGACCGGCACCGGGGAGCTGTTTTTT.

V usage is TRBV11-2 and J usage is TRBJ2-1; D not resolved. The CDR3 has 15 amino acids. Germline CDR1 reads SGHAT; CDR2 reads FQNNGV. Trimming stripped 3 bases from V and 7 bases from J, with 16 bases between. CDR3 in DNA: TGTGCCAGCAGCTTCGGAGTCGTCTCTAGAAATGAGCAGTTCTTC. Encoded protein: CASSFGVVSRNEQFF.

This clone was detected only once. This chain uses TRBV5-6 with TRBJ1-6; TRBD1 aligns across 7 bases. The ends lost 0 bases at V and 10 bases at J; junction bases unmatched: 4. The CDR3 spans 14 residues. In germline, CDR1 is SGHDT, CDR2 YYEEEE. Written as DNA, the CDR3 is TGTGCCAGCAGCTTGGGGGGGACAGACTCACCCCTCCACTTT. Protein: CASSLGGTDSPLHF.

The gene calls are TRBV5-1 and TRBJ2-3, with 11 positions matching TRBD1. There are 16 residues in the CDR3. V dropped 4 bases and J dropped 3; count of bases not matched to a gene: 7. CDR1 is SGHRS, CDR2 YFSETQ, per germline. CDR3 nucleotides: TGCGCCAGCAGCCCACGGACAGGGGGCATTACAGATACGCAGTATTTT. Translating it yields CASSPRTGGITDTQYF.

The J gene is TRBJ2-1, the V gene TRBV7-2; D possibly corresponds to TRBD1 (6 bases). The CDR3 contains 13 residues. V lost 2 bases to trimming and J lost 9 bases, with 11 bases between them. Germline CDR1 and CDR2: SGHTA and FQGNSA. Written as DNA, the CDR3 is TGTGCCAGCAGCTTACAGGGGCAAAGTGAGCAGTTCTTC. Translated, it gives CASSLQGQSEQFF.

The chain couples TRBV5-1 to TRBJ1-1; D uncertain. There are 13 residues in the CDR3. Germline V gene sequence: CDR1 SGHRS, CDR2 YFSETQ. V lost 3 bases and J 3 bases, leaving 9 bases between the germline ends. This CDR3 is CASSSVVDTEAFF. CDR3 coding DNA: TGCGCCAGCAGCTCAGTAGTAGACACTGAAGCTTTCTTT.

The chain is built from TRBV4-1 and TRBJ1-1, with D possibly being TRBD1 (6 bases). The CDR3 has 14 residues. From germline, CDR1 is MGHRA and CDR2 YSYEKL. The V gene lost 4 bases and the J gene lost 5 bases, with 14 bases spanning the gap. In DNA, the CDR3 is TGCGCCAGCAGCCCTACAGGGAGCGGGACTGAAGCTTTCTTT. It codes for CASSPTGSGTEAFF.

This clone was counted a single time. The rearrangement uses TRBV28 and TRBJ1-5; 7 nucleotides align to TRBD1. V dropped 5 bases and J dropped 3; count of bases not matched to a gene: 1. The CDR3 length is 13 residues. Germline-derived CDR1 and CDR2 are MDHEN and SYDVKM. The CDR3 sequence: CASSQGDNQPQHF. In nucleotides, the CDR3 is TGTGCCAGCAGTCAGGGGGACAATCAGCCCCAGCATTTT.

The CDR3 spells CASSRMPISGRAHEQYF. DNA for the CDR3: TGTGCCAGCAGCCGGATGCCCATTAGCGGGAGGGCCCACGAGCAGTACTTC. The chain employs TRBV11-2 and TRBJ2-7; TRBD2 aligns across 11 bases. CDR3 size: 17 residues. The J segment lost 5 bases and the V segment lost 5 bases, leaving 14 bases of the junction unmatched. CDR1 is SGHAT, CDR2 FQNNGV, per germline.

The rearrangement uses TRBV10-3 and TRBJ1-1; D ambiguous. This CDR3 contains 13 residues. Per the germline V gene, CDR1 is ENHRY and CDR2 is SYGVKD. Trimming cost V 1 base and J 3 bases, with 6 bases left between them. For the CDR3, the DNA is TGTGCCATCAGTGAGTTCAAGTACACTGAAGCTTTCTTT. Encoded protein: CAISEFKYTEAFF.

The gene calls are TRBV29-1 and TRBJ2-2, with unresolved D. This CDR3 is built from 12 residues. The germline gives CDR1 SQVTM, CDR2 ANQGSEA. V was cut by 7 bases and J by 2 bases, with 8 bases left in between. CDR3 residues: CSAGVNTGELFF. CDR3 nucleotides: TGCAGCGCTGGGGTAAACACCGGGGAGCTGTTTTTT.

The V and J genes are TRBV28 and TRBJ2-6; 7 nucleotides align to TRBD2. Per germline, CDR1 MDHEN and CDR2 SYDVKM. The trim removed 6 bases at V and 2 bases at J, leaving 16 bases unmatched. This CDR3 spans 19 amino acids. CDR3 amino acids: CASRNPLAVGGPGANVLTF. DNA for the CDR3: TGTGCCAGCAGGAATCCCCTAGCGGTGGGAGGGCCTGGGGCCAACGTCCTGACTTTC. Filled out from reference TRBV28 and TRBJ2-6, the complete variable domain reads DVKVTQSSRYLVKRTGEKVFLECVQDMDHENMFWYRQDPGLGLRLIYFSYDVKMKEKGDIPEGYSVSREKKERFSLILESASTNQTSMYLCASRNPLAVGGPGANVLTFGAGSRLTVL.